The entry below describes one TCR beta chain. Between the mid-2010s and the late 2010s, patients underwent resection in Japan or China. Two lung cancer pathologists independently confirmed each histologic diagnosis. V shed 0 bases and J shed 4 bases, with 8 bases lying between them. Germline CDR1 and CDR2: SEHNR and FQNEAQ (reference sequence). The length of the CDR3 is 14 residues. TCRdb's table, derived via immunoSEQ multiplex PCR, lists solely in-frame clones and lacks some. The data contain about 4,900 clones, roughly 90% of them seen just once; the ten biggest clones take up under 2.5%. This sample was included in a study of immune evolution from preneoplasia to lung adenocarcinoma. The wider study: HLA loss of heterozygosity: about 7% AIS, around 16% MIA, about 32% ADC, none AAH.

The chain joins TRBV7-9 to TRBJ2-3; D unresolved. This TCR came from a person aged 70 to 85 with lung adenocarcinoma. The material sequenced was FFPE atypical adenomatous hyperplasia tissue from the lung. Subset: atypical adenomatous hyperplasia (AAH), lung preneoplasia. This chain's CDR3 is CASSLAGFADTQYF. The CDR3 coding sequence is TGTGCCAGCAGCTTAGCTGGGTTTGCAGATACGCAGTATTTT.